Shown below are 9 T cell receptor beta chains from a single sample sequenced in a study of T cells in Graves' hyperthyroidism and ophthalmopathy. TCR beta CDR3 sequences were amplified from RNA transcripts. First-round RT-PCR targeting the TCR CDR3 was performed with the HTBI primer set. Using its own MiXCR run on the multiplex PCR reads, TCRdb lists one record per CDR3 protein. Of about 250,000 distinct CDR3 sequences listed, 22% are singletons. The sample was blood. The receptors here all came from a man aged 30 to 45 with Graves' ophthalmopathy.

Only a few counts were recorded for this clonotype. CDR3 coding DNA: TGTGCCAGCAGCCAGTCTAGCGGGTCCTACAATGAGCAGTTCTTC. This gives the protein CASSQSSGSYNEQFF. The chain combines TRBV14 with TRBJ2-1; 8 nucleotides align to TRBD2. Germline V CDR1 and CDR2: SGHDN, FVKESK. The CDR3 is 15 amino acids. The J segment lost 1 base and the V segment lost 3 bases, leaving 2 bases of the junction unmatched.

The V gene is TRBV12-3 or TRBV12-4, the J gene TRBJ2-6; tentatively, D is TRBD1 (5 bases). This CDR3 comprises 15 residues. Trimming took off 6 bases at V and 1 base at J, with 10 bases between the two ends. In nucleotides, the CDR3 is TGTGCCAGCAGGATACAGGATTCTGGGGCCAACGTCCTGACTTTC. The encoded protein is CASRIQDSGANVLTF.

This clonotype was found many times. V gene TRBV7-8 combines with J gene TRBJ2-7; a possible D gene is TRBD2 (6 bases). Per the germline V gene, CDR1 is SGHVS and CDR2 is FQNEAQ. The CDR3 extends over 16 amino acids. V lost 0 bases to trimming and J lost 3 bases, with 15 bases between them. The CDR3 reads CASSLAKGYGGYEQYF. CDR3 nucleotide sequence: TGTGCCAGCAGCTTAGCGAAGGGTTACGGGGGCTACGAGCAGTACTTC.

The gene calls are TRBV6-1 and TRBJ2-4; D is undetermined. CDR1 MNHNS and CDR2 SASEGT come from the germline V gene. The length of the CDR3 is 12 residues. Trimming took 2 bases from V and 4 from J, leaving 3 bases between them. The CDR3, as DNA: TGTGCCAGCAGTGAACGGAAAAACATTCAGTACTTC. Translation: CASSERKNIQYF.

This clonotype was counted a few times. The V and J genes are TRBV5-6 and TRBJ2-5, with 8 nucleotides matching TRBD1. With 4 bases clipped from V and 5 bases from J, the junction kept 7 bases outside the gene matches. The CDR3 sequence is 14 residues long. Germline CDR1 is SGHDT and CDR2 is YYEEEE. The chain's CDR3 is CASSHGQGGETQYF. The DNA of the CDR3 is TGTGCCAGCAGCCACGGACAGGGCGGCGAGACCCAGTACTTC.

This chain connects TRBV2 to TRBJ1-5; maybe TRBD1 (5 bases). Germline V CDR1 and CDR2: SNHLY, FYNNEI. V lost 6 bases and J lost 1, with 13 bases in between. The CDR3 sequence is 15 residues long. CDR3 sequence: CASREGPISNQPQHF. The CDR3 DNA sequence: TGTGCCAGCAGGGAGGGGCCTATAAGCAATCAGCCCCAGCATTTT.

The chain employs TRBV29-1 and TRBJ2-7; weak D call: TRBD1 (5 bases). This CDR3 comprises 13 residues. The germline V gene has CDR1 SQVTM and CDR2 ANQGSEA. Trimming cost V 5 bases and J 3 bases, with 14 bases left between them. CDR3 in DNA: TGCAGCGTTAGTATGGGGCAGATCTACGAGCAGTACTTC. It is translated as CSVSMGQIYEQYF.

The V call is TRBV2, the J call TRBJ2-1; 10 nucleotides align to TRBD1. This CDR3 has 15 amino acids. Germline loops: CDR1 SNHLY, CDR2 FYNNEI. V gave up 5 bases and J gave up 9 bases; unmatched junction bases: 10. CDR3 nucleotides: TGTGCCAGCAGTAGGACAGGGGGTACCATGGGTGAGCAGTTCTTC. Its protein is CASSRTGGTMGEQFF.

This clonotype was recorded at least ten times. V gene TRBV10-1 combines with J gene TRBJ1-1, with D tentatively TRBD1 (5 bases). Germline V gene lookup returns CDR1 WNHNN and CDR2 SYGVQD (reference sequence). This CDR3 has 13 amino acids. The V gene lost 4 bases and the J gene lost 1 base, with 7 bases spanning the gap. Written as DNA, the CDR3 is TGCGCCAGCAGTGGGGGACGGAACACTGAAGCTTTCTTT. As protein: CASSGGRNTEAFF.